One sample yielded the 28 T cell receptor beta chains listed below, sequenced in a study of CD8 T cells in ankylosing spondylitis. Study-wide results and limits: One TCR beta motif, made up of several highly homologous variants, appeared characteristic of ankylosing spondylitis blood.

Their cognate antigens are unknown. TCRdb independently ran MiXCR on the 5' RACE reads; one entry per CDR3 protein. The repertoire holds roughly 470,000 distinct CDR3 sequences, with roughly a quarter as singletons. The sample taken for sequencing was blood, either unsorted or a sorted T cell fraction (not recorded which). All receptors derive from a male donor with ankylosing spondylitis.

The table lists this clonotype with a few counts. This chain joins TRBV20-1 and TRBJ1-6; no clear D. This CDR3 contains 16 residues. V dropped 0 bases and J dropped 8 bases, with 17 bases sitting between them. CDR1 DFQATT and CDR2 SNEGSKA come from the germline V gene (reference sequence). CDR3 nucleotide sequence: TGCAGTGCTAGAGATTGGGGTCTCGTCCCCCATTCACCCCTCCACTTT. Its translation is CSARDWGLVPHSPLHF.

The chain uses TRBV11-1 and TRBJ2-6; D perhaps matches TRBD1 (5 bases). The germline CDR1 and CDR2 sequences are SGHAT and FQDESV (reference sequence). The CDR3 runs to 19 residues. The V gene lost 3 bases and the J gene lost 0 bases, with 18 bases spanning the gap. The CDR3 loop is CASSFIFDSLNSGANVLTF. The CDR3 DNA is TGTGCCAGCAGCTTTATATTCGACAGCCTCAACTCTGGGGCCAACGTCCTGACTTTC.

V usage is TRBV11-2 and J usage is TRBJ2-2; 13 nucleotides line up with TRBD2. J was trimmed by 6 bases and V by 5 bases; bases with no gene match: 9. Germline loops: CDR1 SGHAT, CDR2 FQNNGV. The CDR3 extends over 17 amino acids. The DNA for the CDR3 is TGTGCCAGCAGCCCAGGAGCCGGACTAGCGGGAGCCGGGGAGCTGTTTTTT. This codes for CASSPGAGLAGAGELFF.

This chain joins TRBV2 and TRBJ2-1, with D maybe TRBD2 (6 bases). Germline lookup yields CDR1 SNHLY and CDR2 FYNNEI. The CDR3 has 15 residues. The V end was cut by 5 bases, the J end by 4 bases, with 15 bases between. The CDR3, as DNA: TGTGCCAGCAGTAGGATCGGGACTCTATACAATGAGCAGTTCTTC. Its translation: CASSRIGTLYNEQFF.

The chain is built from TRBV5-1 and TRBJ2-2, with TRBD2 as a possible D gene (6 bases). The CDR3 runs 14 residues. CDR1 SGHRS and CDR2 YFSETQ come from the germline V gene. V was pared by 6 bases and J by 4 bases, with 13 bases between. The CDR3 sequence is CASMREEFTGELFF. The CDR3 DNA reads TGCGCCAGCATGAGGGAGGAATTCACCGGGGAGCTGTTTTTT.

In its sample, this clonotype was seen many times. The chain joins TRBV12-3 or TRBV12-4 to TRBJ1-1; no definite D call. This CDR3 is 13 amino acids long. V was trimmed by 6 bases and J by 1 base, leaving 9 bases between them. This chain's CDR3 is CASRDRQNTEAFF. The CDR3 bases are TGTGCCAGCAGAGACCGACAGAACACTGAAGCTTTCTTT.

The chain uses TRBV27 and TRBJ2-5, with 12 positions matching TRBD1. With V trimmed by 4 bases and J by 4 bases, 4 bases remained unmatched. Germline V gene sequence: CDR1 MNHEY, CDR2 SMNVEV (reference sequence). The length of the CDR3 is 15 residues. The CDR3: CASSSGQGAGETQYF. The CDR3 DNA follows: TGTGCCAGCAGTTCGGGACAGGGGGCTGGAGAGACCCAGTACTTC.

This clonotype was seen a few times. The chain employs TRBV20-1 and TRBJ1-2, with D uncertain. V dropped 3 bases and J dropped 5 bases, with 19 bases sitting between them. Per germline, CDR1 DFQATT and CDR2 SNEGSKA (reference sequence). The CDR3 extends over 15 amino acids. Here the CDR3 DNA reads TGCAGTGCTAGCCCTTGGACGGGCTATGAGTATGGCTACACCTTC. It codes for CSASPWTGYEYGYTF.

This clonotype was counted between two and nine times. The chain is built from TRBV12-3 or TRBV12-4 and TRBJ2-7; TRBD2 aligns across 8 bases. With V trimmed by 7 bases and J by 2 bases, 7 bases remained unmatched. The CDR3 is 14 amino acids. The CDR3 spells CASIPSGLPYEQYF. Here the CDR3 DNA reads TGTGCCAGCATCCCTAGCGGGCTCCCCTACGAGCAGTACTTC.

In this sample, this clonotype turned up a few times. The J gene is TRBJ2-2, the V gene TRBV7-9; possibly TRBD1 or TRBD2 for D (5 bases each). The CDR3 length is 16 residues. The ends were cut back, 5 bases at V and 1 base at J, with 14 bases in the middle. CDR1 is SEHNR and CDR2 is FQNEAQ in the germline V gene (reference sequence). CDR3 nucleotides: TGTGCCAGCAGCGAGAGGGGTACAGGGAACACCGGGGAGCTGTTTTTT. Protein: CASSERGTGNTGELFF.

This chain links TRBV20-1 with TRBJ1-1; D is ambiguous. This CDR3 is built from 12 residues. Germline V gives CDR1 DFQATT, CDR2 SNEGSKA (reference sequence). V shed 4 bases and J shed 4 bases, with 10 bases lying between them. The CDR3 loop reads CSATQTGTEAFF. In nucleotides, the CDR3 is TGCAGTGCTACCCAGACGGGCACTGAAGCTTTCTTT.

This clonotype was picked up a small number of times. The chain carries TRBV6-5 and TRBJ2-1, with D uncertain. Looked up from germline, CDR1 is MNHEY and CDR2 is SVGAGI. Trimming took off 3 bases at V and 1 base at J, with 16 bases between the two ends. The CDR3 length is 17 residues. The CDR3 sequence: CASSYSPRARSYNEQFF. For the CDR3, the DNA is TGTGCCAGCAGTTATAGCCCTAGGGCTCGGTCCTACAATGAGCAGTTCTTC.

This clonotype was seen a few times. This chain connects TRBV18 to TRBJ2-1; perhaps TRBD2 as D (6 bases). Germline V gives CDR1 KGHSH, CDR2 LQKENI. Between the trimmed V and J ends, which lost 10 bases and 0 bases, there was a span of 13 bases. The CDR3 totals 14 residues. The CDR3 loop reads CATTDGSSYNEQFF. The CDR3 bases are TGTGCCACCACGGACGGGAGCTCCTACAATGAGCAGTTCTTC.

There are many counts of this clonotype. This rearrangement joins TRBV20-1 to TRBJ2-2; a weak D match, TRBD1 (5 bases). The germline V gene has CDR1 DFQATT and CDR2 SNEGSKA (reference sequence). The CDR3 totals 14 residues. Deletions cut 5 bases from V and 2 bases from J, with 12 bases between. CDR3 in amino acids: CSAYRSSNTGELFF. DNA for the CDR3: TGCAGTGCTTACAGGTCCTCTAACACCGGGGAGCTGTTTTTT.

The table lists this clonotype with a few counts. This chain connects TRBV29-1 to TRBJ2-5; 13 nucleotides line up with TRBD2. Germline trimming cut 6 bases from V and 7 bases from J; bases unmatched to any gene: 8. This CDR3 spans 14 amino acids. Per the germline V gene, CDR1 is SQVTM and CDR2 is ANQGSEA. The CDR3 DNA reads as TGCAGCGTCAGCCACGGACTAGCGGGAGTGACCCAGTACTTC. It specifies CSVSHGLAGVTQYF.

Worth noting for this clonotype: A junction end diverges from the germline sequence, so it may reflect a read error. The chain is built from TRBV18 and TRBJ2-2, with 7 bases lining up with TRBD2. Germline V CDR1 and CDR2: KGHSH, LQKENI. This CDR3 is 14 amino acids long. CDR3 DNA: TGCGCCAGCAGCCCGGGACTAAACACCGGGGAGCTGTTTTTT. It translates to CASSPGLNTGELFF.

The chain recombines TRBV24-1 with TRBJ2-4; 7 bases are shared with TRBD2. This CDR3 region has 16 residues. Germline CDR1 is KGHDR and CDR2 is SFDVKD. V dropped 4 bases and J dropped 1; count of bases not matched to a gene: 6. CDR3 amino acids: CATSEAGETAKNIQYF. The CDR3 DNA follows: TGTGCCACCAGTGAGGCGGGAGAGACCGCCAAAAACATTCAGTACTTC.

This clonotype was seen a handful of times. This chain joins TRBV6-5 and TRBJ2-1; 7 nucleotides match TRBD2. The CDR3 consists of 18 residues. The ends lost 0 bases at V and 0 bases at J; junction bases unmatched: 8. Germline-derived CDR1 and CDR2 are MNHEY and SVGAGI. The CDR3 DNA sequence: TGTGCCAGCAGTTACTCCCGACTAGCATTGAGCTCCTACAATGAGCAGTTCTTC. Its protein product is CASSYSRLALSSYNEQFF.

The chain links TRBV21-1 to TRBJ2-7. TRBV21-1 is termed a pseudogene. The CDR3 runs 11 residues. CDR3 nucleotides: TGTGCCACCCCAGGTACCTACGAGCAGTACTTC. Encoded protein: CATPGTYEQYF.

The rearrangement uses TRBV27 and TRBJ1-4, with TRBD1 matching over 9 bases. The germline gives CDR1 MNHEY, CDR2 SMNVEV (reference sequence). The trim removed 4 bases at V and 7 bases at J, leaving 7 bases unmatched. This CDR3 has 15 amino acids. CDR3 sequence (DNA): TGTGCCAGCAGTTCCCTCGGGACAGGGCGTGAAAAACTGTTTTTT. Residues: CASSSLGTGREKLFF.

The chain uses TRBV6-1 and TRBJ1-4; the D is unclear. Germline loops: CDR1 MNHNS, CDR2 SASEGT. This CDR3 has 12 amino acids. V lost 10 bases, J lost 4 bases, and 10 bases lay in between. The CDR3 region has the DNA TGTGCCATCCCCGGGAATAATGAAAAACTGTTTTTT. Its protein product is CAIPGNNEKLFF.

The chain couples TRBV10-3 to TRBJ2-5; D unresolved. Germline-derived CDR1 and CDR2 are ENHRY and SYGVKD. The CDR3 extends over 13 amino acids. V lost 10 bases to trimming and J lost 2 bases, with 14 bases between them. The CDR3 sequence is CATRPPSQETQYF. The CDR3 DNA reads TGTGCCACCCGTCCTCCGTCACAAGAGACCCAGTACTTC.

The chain is built from TRBV5-8 and TRBJ1-5, with D perhaps matching TRBD1 (5 bases). Germline V gives CDR1 SGHTS, CDR2 YDEGEE. The CDR3 sequence is 15 residues long. Trimming pared 4 bases from V and 1 base from J, leaving 12 bases between. As DNA, the CDR3 is TGTGCCAGCAGCCAGATTCGGGGGAGCAATCAGCCCCAGCATTTT. Protein sequence: CASSQIRGSNQPQHF.

This clonotype was detected only a few times. J is TRBJ2-7 and V is TRBV11-1; D may be TRBD1 (6 bases). Looked up from germline, CDR1 is SGHAT and CDR2 is FQDESV (reference sequence). V gave up 4 bases and J gave up 6 bases, with 13 bases separating them. The CDR3 consists of 13 residues. This CDR3 reads CASSYTGIREQYV. CDR3 sequence (DNA): TGTGCCAGCAGCTATACAGGGATCCGCGAGCAGTACGTC.

In nucleotides, the CDR3 is TGTGCCAGTAGTACAGCGGGAGGGAACACCGGGGAGCTGTTTTTT. Amino acids: CASSTAGGNTGELFF. The V gene is TRBV19, the J gene TRBJ2-2, with 9 bases fitting TRBD2. Germline V gene sequence: CDR1 LNHDA, CDR2 SQIVND (reference sequence). CDR3 length: 15 residues. V shed 4 bases, J shed 1 base, and the junction held 1 base outside the gene matches.

The table lists this clonotype with a few counts. The CDR3 loop is CASSQGDLKGGYTF. The CDR3 DNA follows: TGTGCCAGCAGCCAAGGGGATCTCAAAGGGGGCTACACCTTC. The V and J genes are TRBV14 and TRBJ1-2; D remains ambiguous. V was trimmed by 1 base and J by 8 bases, leaving 14 bases between them. The CDR3 has 14 amino acids. The germline gives CDR1 SGHDN, CDR2 FVKESK.

This clonotype showed up just a few times. Written as DNA, the CDR3 is TGCGCCAGCAGCTTTTCTGGGACCCTCGGCGGGGGCTACACCTTC. Its protein product is CASSFSGTLGGGYTF. The rearrangement joins TRBV5-1 to TRBJ1-2; possible D gene TRBD1, 5 bases. V was cut by 2 bases and J by 8 bases, with 19 bases left in between. The CDR3 contains 15 residues. The germline CDR1 and CDR2 sequences are SGHRS and YFSETQ.

V and J are TRBV29-1 and TRBJ2-2; 8 bases are a match to TRBD2. CDR1 and CDR2 from the germline V gene are SQVTM and ANQGSEA. Losses at the gene ends were 7 bases for V and 6 bases for J; bases not matched to a gene: 7. CDR3 length equals 13 residues. CDR3: CSAYTGGAGELFF. The CDR3 DNA is TGCAGCGCCTACACCGGGGGGGCCGGGGAGCTGTTTTTT.